This paragraph reports one T cell receptor beta chain. Its cognate antigen is unknown. The CDR3 totals 15 residues. Germline V CDR1 and CDR2: SEHNR, FQNEAQ (reference sequence). V lost 5 bases and J 1 base, leaving 13 bases between the germline ends. The entry originates in a study of graft-versus-host responses after intestinal transplantation. Sequenced by immunoSEQ multiplex PCR; TCRdb stores in-frame clones only, minus some. The repertoire consists of around 100,000 clones, with around 94% occurring once and the leading ten covering roughly 1.2%. V usage is TRBV7-9 and J usage is TRBJ2-3, with D possibly matching TRBD2 (5 bases). The receptor's source is a human donor who was the organ donor for an intestinal transplant. The sample consisted of unstimulated CD8+ T cells sorted from spleen or lymph node cells, taken before transplant. The CDR3 spells CASSPGLSGTDTQYF. DNA for the CDR3: TGTGCCAGCAGCCCAGGACTGAGTGGCACAGATACGCAGTATTTT.